These T cell receptor beta chains were read from a single sample in a study of cytomegalovirus exposure and HLA in healthy donors. The protocol was immunoSEQ multiplex PCR, while the TCRdb copy is restricted to in-frame clones and leaves out a portion. Of approximately 77,000 clones listed, 78% are singletons. Sample: PBMCs. The receptors here all came from a man aged 40-55 years in good health and CMV-seronegative. CDR3s include the opening cysteine and the closing phenylalanine or tryptophan. D genes are given only for firm matches. Clone size is not always given. Where it is, it says once, few, many or a class for expanded clones.

V: TRBV4-3; D: NA; J: TRBJ2-7; size: NA; DNA: TGCGCCAGCAGCCAAATCTCGGGGGCCTACGAGCAGTACTTC; CDR3: CASSQISGAYEQYF
V: TRBV10-2; D: NA; J: TRBJ2-7; size: NA; DNA: TGCGCCAGCAGTGAGTTGCCCCCCAGGTACGAGCAGTACTTC; CDR3: CASSELPPRYEQYF
V: TRBV5-1; D: TRBD2; J: TRBJ2-7; size: NA; DNA: TGCGCCAGCAGCCTGGGACTATACTACGAGCAGTACTTC; CDR3: CASSLGLYYEQYF
V: TRBV13; D: NA; J: TRBJ2-3; size: NA; DNA: TGTGCCAGCAGCCCACAAGGGGCCCACACAGATACGCAGTATTTT; CDR3: CASSPQGAHTDTQYF
V: TRBV19; D: NA; J: TRBJ2-1; size: NA; DNA: TGTGCCAGTACCTTGACCCGACTCTACAATGAGCAGTTCTTC; CDR3: CASTLTRLYNEQFF
V: TRBV6-5; D: NA; J: TRBJ2-7; size: once; DNA: TGTGCCAGCAGCCTTCTGATCGGGAGTTCCTACGAGCAGTACTTC; CDR3: CASSLLIGSSYEQYF
V: TRBV5-4; D: TRBD1; J: TRBJ1-2; size: NA; DNA: TGTGCCAGCAGCTTGGCGGGACAGGGAGACTATGGCTACACCTTC; CDR3: CASSLAGQGDYGYTF
V: TRBV4-2; D: NA; J: TRBJ1-4; size: NA; DNA: TGTGCCAGCAGCCAAGTTCAGGGAACTAATGAAAAACTGTTTTTT; CDR3: CASSQVQGTNEKLFF
V: TRBV5-6; D: NA; J: TRBJ2-3; size: NA; DNA: TGTGCCAGCAGCTTGGTTGACTCGGGGGATACGCAGTATTTT; CDR3: CASSLVDSGDTQYF
V: TRBV9; D: NA; J: TRBJ2-7; size: few; DNA: TGTGCCAGCAGCGTAGACACGCTGTTATACGAGCAGTACTTC; CDR3: CASSVDTLLYEQYF
V: TRBV19; D: NA; J: TRBJ2-7; size: NA; DNA: TGTGCCAGTAGTCCTAACTCCTACGAGCAGTACTTC; CDR3: CASSPNSYEQYF
V: TRBV28; D: NA; J: TRBJ2-7; size: NA; DNA: TGTGCCAGCAGTTTATTCCTACCCTACGAGCAGTACTTC; CDR3: CASSLFLPYEQYF
V: TRBV6-4; D: NA; J: TRBJ2-3; size: once; DNA: TGTGCCAGCAGCCGGGATCAAACGCCCACAGATACGCAGTATTTT; CDR3: CASSRDQTPTDTQYF
V: TRBV19; D: NA; J: TRBJ2-3; size: few; DNA: TGTGCCAGTAGTATATGGCTGCTCGGGAAGATTAGCACAGATACGCAGTATTTT; CDR3: CASSIWLLGKISTDTQYF
V: TRBV10-1; D: NA; J: TRBJ2-7; size: NA; DNA: TGCGCCAGCAGTGAGTCTAGCGGACGCTCCTACGAGCAGTACTTC; CDR3: CASSESSGRSYEQYF
V: TRBV5-8; D: NA; J: TRBJ2-3; size: NA; DNA: TGTGCCAGCAGCCCCCGTGGGCACACAGGCGGCACAGATACGCAGTATTTT; CDR3: CASSPRGHTGGTDTQYF
V: TRBV5-4; D: NA; J: TRBJ2-2; size: NA; DNA: TGTGCCAGCAGCTTGGAAACTACAGGGTTTACCGGGGAGCTGTTTTTT; CDR3: CASSLETTGFTGELFF
V: TRBV9; D: NA; J: TRBJ2-2; size: NA; DNA: TGTGCCAGCAATCCGGGACATACTAACACCGGGGAGCTGTTTTTT; CDR3: CASNPGHTNTGELFF
V: TRBV4-3; D: TRBD2; J: TRBJ2-1; size: NA; DNA: TGCGCCAGCAGCCGGCAGCGGGAGGCCCCCTACAATGAGCAGTTCTTC; CDR3: CASSRQREAPYNEQFF
V: TRBV5-1; D: TRBD2; J: TRBJ2-7; size: NA; DNA: TGCGCTAGCAGCTTGGGAGCGGGAACGCTCAGTTCCTACGAGCAGTACTTC; CDR3: CASSLGAGTLSSYEQYF
V: TRBV27; D: NA; J: TRBJ1-2; size: NA; DNA: TGTGCCAGCAGTGGCGGGACGCCTGCTAACTATGGCTACACCTTC; CDR3: CASSGGTPANYGYTF
V: TRBV6-5; D: NA; J: TRBJ1-1; size: NA; DNA: TGTGCCAGCAGTTACTCGACGCCAGGGCTTGAAGCTTTCTTT; CDR3: CASSYSTPGLEAFF
V: TRBV28; D: TRBD1; J: TRBJ2-5; size: NA; DNA: TGTGCCAGCCGGACAGGGGGAAGAGAGACCCAGTACTTC; CDR3: CASRTGGRETQYF
V: TRBV30; D: TRBD2; J: TRBJ2-1; size: NA; DNA: TGTGCCTGTTCAACACGGGAGGTTAATGAGCAGTTCTTC; CDR3: CACSTREVNEQFF
V: TRBV23-1; D: NA; J: TRBJ2-5; size: NA; DNA: TGCGCCAGCAGCCCTTGGAGGGAGACCCAGTACTTC; CDR3: CASSPWRETQYF
V: TRBV23-1; D: NA; J: TRBJ1-5; size: NA; DNA: TGCGCCAGCAGTGACCCGCAGGGGAACCAGCCCCAGCATTTT; CDR3: CASSDPQGNQPQHF
V: TRBV5-4; D: TRBD2; J: TRBJ2-6; size: NA; DNA: TGTGCCAGCAGCTTGGGGGGGGGCTCTGGGGCCAACGTCCTGACTTTC; CDR3: CASSLGGGSGANVLTF
V: TRBV11-3; D: NA; J: TRBJ2-1; size: NA; DNA: TGTGCCAGCAGCGCCAATGAGTATGAGCAGTTCTTC; CDR3: CASSANEYEQFF
V: TRBV28; D: NA; J: TRBJ2-7; size: once; DNA: TGTGCCAGCAGCCAATCTCTTGGACAGACCTACGAGCAGTACTTC; CDR3: CASSQSLGQTYEQYF
V: TRBV28; D: NA; J: TRBJ2-1; size: NA; DNA: TGTGCCAGCAGTTCCAGGACATACGGCCCTCCCAATGAGCAGTTCTTC; CDR3: CASSSRTYGPPNEQFF
V: TRBV7-8; D: NA; J: TRBJ1-1; size: NA; DNA: TGTGCCAGCAGCTCGCCCCCGCCCCCCAGGGCTTTCTTT; CDR3: CASSSPPPPRAFF
V: TRBV10-3; D: TRBD1; J: TRBJ1-1; size: NA; DNA: TGTGCCATCAGTGCGACAGGGGGTAAAACTGAAGCTTTCTTT; CDR3: CAISATGGKTEAFF
V: TRBV28; D: NA; J: TRBJ1-1; size: NA; DNA: TGTGCCAGCAGTCCCCCCAGGGTCACTGAAGCTTTCTTT; CDR3: CASSPPRVTEAFF
V: TRBV28; D: NA; J: TRBJ2-2; size: NA; DNA: TGTGCCAGCAGTTTTAGGTCGGGGTCGAACACCGGGGAGCTGTTTTTT; CDR3: CASSFRSGSNTGELFF
V: TRBV13; D: NA; J: TRBJ1-1; size: few; DNA: TGTGCCAGCAGCCCCACTCCAGGGTTGGCGATGAACACTGAAGCTTTCTTT; CDR3: CASSPTPGLAMNTEAFF
V: TRBV19; D: NA; J: TRBJ1-1; size: NA; DNA: TGTGCCAGTAGTATGGCAGGGAGGGTCGCTGAAGCTTTCTTT; CDR3: CASSMAGRVAEAFF
V: TRBV28; D: NA; J: TRBJ1-2; size: NA; DNA: TGTGCCAGCAGTTCACTAATTGGCTACACCTTC; CDR3: CASSSLIGYTF
V: TRBV4-2; D: TRBD2; J: TRBJ2-3; size: few; DNA: TGTGCCAGCGCCTCTGAGACTAGCGGGAGAGTCCGGCCAGATACGCAGTATTTT; CDR3: CASASETSGRVRPDTQYF